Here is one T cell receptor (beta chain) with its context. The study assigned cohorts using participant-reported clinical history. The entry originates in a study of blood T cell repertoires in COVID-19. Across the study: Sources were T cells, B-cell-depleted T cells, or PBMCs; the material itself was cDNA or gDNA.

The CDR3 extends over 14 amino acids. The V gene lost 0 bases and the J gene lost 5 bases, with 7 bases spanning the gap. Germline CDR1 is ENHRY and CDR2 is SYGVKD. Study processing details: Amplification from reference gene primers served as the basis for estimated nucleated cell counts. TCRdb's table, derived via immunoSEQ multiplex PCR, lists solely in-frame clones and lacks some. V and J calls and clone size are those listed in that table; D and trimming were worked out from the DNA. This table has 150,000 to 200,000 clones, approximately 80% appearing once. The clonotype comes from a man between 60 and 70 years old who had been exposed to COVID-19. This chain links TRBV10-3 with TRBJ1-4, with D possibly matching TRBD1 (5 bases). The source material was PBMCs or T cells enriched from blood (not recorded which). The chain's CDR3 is CAISESGGNEKLFF. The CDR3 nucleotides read TGTGCCATCAGTGAGTCGGGGGGAAATGAAAAACTGTTTTTT.